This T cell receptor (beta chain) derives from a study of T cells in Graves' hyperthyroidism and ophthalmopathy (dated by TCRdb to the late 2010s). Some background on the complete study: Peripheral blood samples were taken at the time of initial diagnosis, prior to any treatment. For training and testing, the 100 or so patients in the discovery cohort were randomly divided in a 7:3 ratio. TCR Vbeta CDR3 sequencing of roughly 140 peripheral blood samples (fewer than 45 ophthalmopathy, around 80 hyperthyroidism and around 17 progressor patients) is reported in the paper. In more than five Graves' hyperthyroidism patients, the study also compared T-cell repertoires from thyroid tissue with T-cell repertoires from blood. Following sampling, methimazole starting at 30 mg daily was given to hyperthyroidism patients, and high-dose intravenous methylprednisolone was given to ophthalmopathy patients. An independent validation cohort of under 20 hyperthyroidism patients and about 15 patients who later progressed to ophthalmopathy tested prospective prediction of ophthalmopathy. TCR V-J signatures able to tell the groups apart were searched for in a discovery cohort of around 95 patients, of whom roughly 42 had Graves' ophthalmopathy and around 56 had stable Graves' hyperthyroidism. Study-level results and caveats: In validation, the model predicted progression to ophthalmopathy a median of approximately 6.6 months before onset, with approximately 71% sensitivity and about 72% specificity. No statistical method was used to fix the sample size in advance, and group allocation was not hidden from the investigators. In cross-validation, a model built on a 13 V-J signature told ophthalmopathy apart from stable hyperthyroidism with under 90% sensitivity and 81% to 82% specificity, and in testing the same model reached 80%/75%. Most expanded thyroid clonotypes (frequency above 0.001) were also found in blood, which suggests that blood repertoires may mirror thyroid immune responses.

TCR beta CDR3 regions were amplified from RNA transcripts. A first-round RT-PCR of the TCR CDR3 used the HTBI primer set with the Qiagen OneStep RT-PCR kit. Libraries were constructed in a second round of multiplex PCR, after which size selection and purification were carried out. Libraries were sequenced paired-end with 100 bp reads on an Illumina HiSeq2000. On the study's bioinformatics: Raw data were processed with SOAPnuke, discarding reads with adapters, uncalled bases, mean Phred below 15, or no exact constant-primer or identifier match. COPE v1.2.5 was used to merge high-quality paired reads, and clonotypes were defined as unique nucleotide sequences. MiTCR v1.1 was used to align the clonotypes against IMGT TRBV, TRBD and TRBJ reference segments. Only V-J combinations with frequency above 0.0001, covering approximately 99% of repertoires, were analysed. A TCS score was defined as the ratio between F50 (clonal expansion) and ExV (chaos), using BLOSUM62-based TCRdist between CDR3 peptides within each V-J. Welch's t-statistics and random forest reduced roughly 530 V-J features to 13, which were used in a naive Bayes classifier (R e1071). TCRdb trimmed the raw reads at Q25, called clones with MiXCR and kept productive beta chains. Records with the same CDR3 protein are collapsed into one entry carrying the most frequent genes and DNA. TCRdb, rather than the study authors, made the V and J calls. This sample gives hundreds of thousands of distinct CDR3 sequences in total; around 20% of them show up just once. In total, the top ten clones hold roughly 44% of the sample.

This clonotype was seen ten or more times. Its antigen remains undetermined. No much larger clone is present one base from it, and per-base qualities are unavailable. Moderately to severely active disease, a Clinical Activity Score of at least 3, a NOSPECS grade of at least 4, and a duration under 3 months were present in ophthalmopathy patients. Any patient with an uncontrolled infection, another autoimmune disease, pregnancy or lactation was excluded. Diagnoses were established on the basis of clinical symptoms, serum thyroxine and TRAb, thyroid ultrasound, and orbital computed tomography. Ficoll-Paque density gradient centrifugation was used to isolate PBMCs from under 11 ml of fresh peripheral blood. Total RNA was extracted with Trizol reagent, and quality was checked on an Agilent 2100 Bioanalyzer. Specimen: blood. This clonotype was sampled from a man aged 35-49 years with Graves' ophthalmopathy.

The CDR3 region: CASSPFRLAVPSTDTQYF. The nucleotides read TGTGCCAGCAGCCCTTTTAGACTAGCGGTTCCTAGCACAGATACGCAGTATTTT. Recombination linked TRBV2 to TRBJ2-3, with 9 bases aligning to TRBD2. Clipping removes 6 bases from V and 0 bases from J, with 13 as the unmatched junction base count. The CDR3 starts with the cysteine, ends with the phenylalanine, and has 18 residues. The retained sequence is limited to the CDR3, 54 bases, with the frame set at the first base. As encoded in the germline V gene, CDR1 is SNHLY while CDR2 is FYNNEI.